These 32 T cell receptor beta chains originate from one sample sequenced in a study of T-cell memory formation after mild COVID-19. One entry per CDR3 protein, called by TCRdb with MiXCR from the 5' RACE reads. The data contain some 330,000 distinct CDR3 sequences, 20% to 25% of them singletons. Sequencing input: PBMCs or a T cell subset sorted from them (not recorded which). The source is an adult woman who had mild COVID-19 (a few samples of this study predate the infection). Cell type and time point are not known.

This clonotype turned up a few times. This chain uses TRBV6-2 or TRBV6-3 with TRBJ1-1; TRBD1 aligns across 7 bases. V was pared by 6 bases and J by 4 bases, with 8 bases of the junction left unmatched. Germline lookup yields CDR1 MNHEY and CDR2 SVGEGT. CDR3 length: 14 amino acids. CDR3 sequence reads: CASSEQGYGTEAFF. The CDR3 DNA sequence: TGTGCCAGCAGCGAACAGGGGTACGGCACTGAAGCTTTCTTT.

This clonotype occurred a few times. The V and J genes are TRBV5-1 and TRBJ2-1; 12 bases align to TRBD2. CDR3 length equals 15 residues. The trim removed 5 bases at V and 6 bases at J, leaving 6 bases unmatched. Germline CDR1 is SGHRS and CDR2 is YFSETQ. CDR3 nucleotide sequence: TGCGCCAGCAGGGCCGGGACTAGCGGGCTCAATGAGCAGTTCTTC. Its translation: CASRAGTSGLNEQFF.

The V and J genes are TRBV7-3 and TRBJ1-1; 9 bases agree with TRBD1. Looked up from germline, CDR1 is SGHTA and CDR2 is FQGTGA. There are 14 residues in the CDR3. The ends lost 1 base at V and 6 bases at J; junction bases unmatched: 3. Here the CDR3 DNA reads TGTGCCAGCAGCTTAAGGGGACAGGGACCTGAAGCTTTCTTT. Translating gives CASSLRGQGPEAFF.

This chain's CDR3 is CASSRNGGAEETQYF. The CDR3 nucleotides are TGTGCCAGCAGCCGCAACGGGGGGGCCGAAGAGACCCAGTACTTC. V and J are TRBV6-6 and TRBJ2-5, with TRBD2 identical over 8 bases. The CDR3 sequence is 15 residues long. From germline, CDR1 is MNHNY and CDR2 SVGAGI (reference sequence). V gave up 6 bases and J gave up 3 bases; unmatched junction bases: 9.

This clonotype was picked up a small number of times. This chain uses TRBV7-6 with TRBJ2-1; D gene uncertain. The V and J ends lost 7 bases and 6 bases respectively, with 22 bases between them. The germline V gene has CDR1 SGHVS and CDR2 FNYEAQ. The CDR3 spans 16 residues. DNA for the CDR3: TGTGCCAGCACCCACCCCGGCGTGGGTGGGATCAATGAGCAGTTCTTC. Its protein product is CASTHPGVGGINEQFF.

The gene calls are TRBV6-1 and TRBJ1-1; tentative D call: TRBD1 (6 bases). The germline V and J ends were trimmed by 8 bases and 0 bases, with 10 bases remaining between them. CDR3 length: 13 amino acids. From germline, CDR1 is MNHNS and CDR2 SASEGT. This CDR3 is CASPDRMNTEAFF. The CDR3 bases are TGTGCCAGCCCCGACAGGATGAACACTGAAGCTTTCTTT.

This sequence joins TRBV11-2 and TRBJ2-3, with 9 bases identical to TRBD2. CDR3 length: 17 amino acids. V trimming: 0 bases; J trimming: 4 bases; junction bases outside the gene matches: 8. CDR1 and CDR2 (germline): SGHAT, FQNNGV. This chain's CDR3 is CASSLDRGSGSADTQYF. The CDR3, as DNA: TGTGCCAGCAGCTTAGATCGCGGTAGCGGGAGCGCAGATACGCAGTATTTT.

This clonotype was picked up many times. This may arise from a read error, as a much more abundant clone is one base away. The chain links TRBV7-6 to TRBJ2-1; 9 bases are a match to TRBD2. V lost 1 base to trimming and J lost 2 bases; unmatched junction nucleotides: 0. Looked up from germline, CDR1 is SGHVS and CDR2 is FNYEAQ. This CDR3 region has 15 residues. Written as DNA, the CDR3 is TGTGCCAGCAGCTTAGGCGGGGGGGCCTACAATGAGCAGTTCTTC. Amino acids: CASSLGGGAYNEQFF.

This clonotype was picked up a small number of times. V usage is TRBV3-1 and J usage is TRBJ1-5; 8 nucleotides line up with TRBD1. With 4 bases clipped from V and 0 bases from J, the junction kept 8 bases outside the gene matches. The CDR3 has 17 residues. Germline values: CDR1 LGHDT, CDR2 YNNKEL (reference sequence). Here the CDR3 DNA reads TGTGCCAGCAGCCCCCGGACAGGGAGGTATAGCAATCAGCCCCAGCATTTT. Translation gives CASSPRTGRYSNQPQHF.

This clonotype has more than one count but fewer than ten. The chain carries TRBV9 and TRBJ2-1, with 8 positions matching TRBD2. The CDR3 consists of 15 residues. CDR1 and CDR2 from the germline V gene are SGDLS and YYNGEE. V gave up 3 bases and J gave up 9 bases; unmatched junction bases: 11. CDR3 DNA sequence: TGTGCCAGCAGCGCCGGCCCGGCGGGAGGTTCTGAGCAGTTCTTC. Protein product: CASSAGPAGGSEQFF. Combining the CDR3 with reference TRBV9 and TRBJ2-1 gives the whole variable domain DSGVTQTPKHLITATGQRVTLRCSPRSGDLSVYWYQQSLDQGLQFLIQYYNGEERAKGNILERFSAQQFPDLHSELNLSSLELGDSALYFCASSAGPAGGSEQFFGPGTRLTVL.

This clonotype was detected ten times or more. The rearrangement uses TRBV5-1 and TRBJ2-5; 8 bases align to TRBD1. This CDR3 has 15 residues. Germline loops: CDR1 SGHRS, CDR2 YFSETQ. With V trimmed by 4 bases and J by 0 bases, 5 bases remained unmatched. The CDR3 DNA is TGCGCCAGCAGCGTCGGGACAGGAGACCAAGAGACCCAGTACTTC. Translated, it gives CASSVGTGDQETQYF.

This clonotype has only a few counts. The rearrangement joins TRBV12-3 or TRBV12-4 to TRBJ2-2, with TRBD2 matching over 12 bases. The CDR3 has 17 residues. J was trimmed by 3 bases and V by 6 bases; bases with no gene match: 8. CDR3 sequence (DNA): TGTGCCAGCAGCGCTCTAGCGGGGGGGCCGGACACCGGGGAGCTGTTTTTT. It is translated as CASSALAGGPDTGELFF.

V gene TRBV24-1 combines with J gene TRBJ1-2; D unclear. In germline, CDR1 is KGHDR, CDR2 SFDVKD. This CDR3 is 13 amino acids long. The germline V and J ends were trimmed by 7 bases and 0 bases, with 8 bases remaining between them. The CDR3 DNA reads TGTGCCACCAGCCAAAGATCTAACTATGGCTACACCTTC. Residues: CATSQRSNYGYTF.

The chain uses TRBV19 and TRBJ2-1, with TRBD2 matching over 11 bases. V shed 7 bases and J 4 bases; nucleotides not matched to a gene: 9. The V gene's germline CDR1 is LNHDA and CDR2 SQIVND (reference sequence). This CDR3 has 16 amino acids. The CDR3 region has the DNA TGTGCCAGTACCCCGGCAGTAGCGGGGGGGTACAATGAGCAGTTCTTC. Protein product: CASTPAVAGGYNEQFF.

This chain connects TRBV24-1 to TRBJ2-7; D call uncertain. The CDR3 is 12 amino acids. CDR1 and CDR2 (germline): KGHDR, SFDVKD. V was clipped by 5 bases and J by 6 bases, with 10 bases between them. The CDR3 region is CATSVARGEQYF. For the CDR3, the DNA is TGTGCCACCAGTGTGGCTAGAGGCGAGCAGTACTTC.

A few counts support this clonotype. The J gene is TRBJ2-1, the V gene TRBV5-1; D could derive from TRBD1 or TRBD2 (6 bases each). Germline CDR1 SGHRS, CDR2 YFSETQ. V gave up 3 bases and J gave up 5 bases, with 15 bases separating them. This CDR3 has 15 amino acids. CDR3: CASSSDGGLHNEQFF. Written as DNA, the CDR3 is TGCGCCAGCAGCTCTGACGGGGGCCTACACAATGAGCAGTTCTTC.

Points on this clonotype: The DNA is omitted, as the CDR3 cannot be located on it reliably, and the CDR3 follows TCRdb's listing. The rearrangement joins TRBV4-1 to TRBJ2-3; TRBD2 is taken as the D call from the table, unchecked against the DNA. CDR1 is MGHRA, CDR2 YSYEKL, per germline. The CDR3 numbers 23 amino acids, ends counted. The CDR3 protein is CASSQVGTRSPNTQYFFPNTQYF.

The CDR3 here is CASSLARGRPEAFF. The CDR3 DNA sequence: TGTGCCAGCAGCTTAGCGAGGGGGCGTCCTGAAGCTTTCTTT. This sequence joins TRBV11-2 and TRBJ1-1; 7 nucleotides agree with TRBD1. Germline trimming cut 1 base from V and 6 bases from J; bases unmatched to any gene: 5. The CDR3 is 14 residues long. Looked up from germline, CDR1 is SGHAT and CDR2 is FQNNGV.

V usage is TRBV12-3 or TRBV12-4 and J usage is TRBJ1-1; 7 bases match TRBD1. The CDR3 sequence is 14 residues long. Trimming removed 6 bases from V and 4 bases from J; junction bases left unmatched: 8. CDR3 sequence reads: CASRWDSLITEAFF. The CDR3 coding sequence is TGTGCCAGCAGATGGGACAGCCTCATCACTGAAGCTTTCTTT.

V usage is TRBV4-1 and J usage is TRBJ1-6, with a tentative D call TRBD1 (6 bases). The CDR3 has 19 residues. The germline V and J ends were trimmed by 1 base and 5 bases, with 21 bases remaining between them. Germline-derived CDR1 and CDR2 are MGHRA and YSYEKL. The chain's CDR3 is CASSQGWAARGQHNSPLHF. As DNA, the CDR3 is TGCGCCAGCAGCCAAGGTTGGGCAGCTAGAGGACAGCATAATTCACCCCTCCACTTT.

V usage is TRBV25-1 and J usage is TRBJ1-2; 8 nucleotides match TRBD1. J gave up 4 bases and V 4 bases, and 8 bases lay outside the gene matches. CDR1 and CDR2 from the germline V gene are MGHDK and SYGVNS. CDR3 length: 15 residues. The CDR3 DNA follows: TGTGCCAGCAGTGCCAGGGGGCGCAATATCTATGGCTACACCTTC. It encodes CASSARGRNIYGYTF.

This chain uses TRBV3-1 with TRBJ1-4; a weak D match, TRBD1 (5 bases). The CDR3 is 17 residues long. V lost 7 bases and J lost 8, with 26 bases in between. The germline CDR1 and CDR2 sequences are LGHDT and YNNKEL (reference sequence). Here the CDR3 reads CASTKGGTTTVREKLFF. In DNA, the CDR3 is TGTGCCAGCACCAAAGGAGGAACAACGACAGTACGAGAAAAACTGTTTTTT.

This clonotype was observed a handful of times. The chain recombines TRBV12-3 or TRBV12-4 with TRBJ2-3; D ambiguous. This CDR3 contains 15 residues. V lost 4 bases and J lost 1, with 12 bases in between. CDR3 nucleotides: TGTGCCAGCAGTTCCCCGCCGAAGGGCACAGATACGCAGTATTTT. It codes for CASSSPPKGTDTQYF.

The chain employs TRBV7-9 and TRBJ1-2, with D possibly matching TRBD1 (6 bases). CDR3 length: 15 residues. Germline V lookup: CDR1 SEHNR, CDR2 FQNEAQ (reference sequence). Deletions cut 5 bases from V and 2 bases from J, with 15 bases between. Here the CDR3 DNA reads TGTGCCAGCAGCCGTGGGACACCGAGGAACTATGGCTACACCTTC. Its protein is CASSRGTPRNYGYTF.

This clonotype was seen a handful of times. This chain connects TRBV12-3 or TRBV12-4 to TRBJ1-4; 9 bases agree with TRBD1. This CDR3 has 16 amino acids. Losses at the gene ends were 2 bases for V and 1 base for J; bases not matched to a gene: 2. Written as DNA, the CDR3 is TGTGCCAGCAGTTTAACAGGGGGCGGAACTAATGAAAAACTGTTTTTT. The encoded protein is CASSLTGGGTNEKLFF.

The chain links TRBV18 to TRBJ1-5; D not certain. The V gene's germline CDR1 is KGHSH and CDR2 LQKENI. V lost 5 bases and J 2 bases, leaving 10 bases between the germline ends. The CDR3 covers 14 residues. The DNA for the CDR3 is TGTGCCAGCTCATCGGTATACGGCAATCAGCCCCAGCATTTT. Encoded protein: CASSSVYGNQPQHF.

The chain has TRBV7-9 and TRBJ2-3; D gene ambiguous. V lost 5 bases to trimming and J lost 4 bases, with 13 bases between them. The CDR3 extends over 14 amino acids. Germline loops: CDR1 SEHNR, CDR2 FQNEAQ (reference sequence). The CDR3: CASSPAVEADTQYF. The DNA of the CDR3 is TGTGCCAGCAGCCCCGCAGTAGAGGCAGATACGCAGTATTTT.

V usage is TRBV7-2 and J usage is TRBJ2-6; D ambiguous. Germline V gene data show CDR1 as SGHTA and CDR2 as FQGNSA. The CDR3 spans 15 residues. With 2 bases removed from V and 2 bases from J, the gap between germline ends came to 7 bases. CDR3 coding DNA: TGTGCCAGCAGCTTAAGTTGGACTGGGGCCAACGTCCTGACTTTC. Protein product: CASSLSWTGANVLTF. Variable domain in full (rest from reference TRBV7-2 and TRBJ2-6): GAGVSQSPSNKVTEKGKDVELRCDPISGHTALYWYRQSLGQGLEFLIYFQGNSAPDKSGLPSDRFSAERTGGSVSTLTIQRTQQEDSAVYLCASSLSWTGANVLTFGAGSRLTVL.

This clonotype was found a few times. The chain carries TRBV20-1 and TRBJ2-3, with D possibly being TRBD2 (5 bases). Looked up from germline, CDR1 is DFQATT and CDR2 is SNEGSKA (reference sequence). V lost 6 bases, J lost 2 bases, and 15 bases lay in between. The CDR3 covers 14 residues. The DNA for the CDR3 is TGCAGTGCCAGCCAAGGAGCGGCCACAGATACGCAGTATTTT. This encodes CSASQGAATDTQYF.

This clonotype has a handful of counts. The CDR3: CASSAGTGDYEQYF. CDR3 in DNA: TGCGCCAGCAGCGCCGGGACAGGGGACTACGAGCAGTACTTC. The genes are TRBV5-1 and TRBJ2-7; 10 positions match TRBD1. V lost 4 bases, J lost 3 bases, and 4 bases stayed unmatched. The V gene's germline CDR1 is SGHRS and CDR2 YFSETQ. The length of the CDR3 is 14 residues.

This clonotype has only a few counts. The chain combines TRBV11-3 with TRBJ1-1; perhaps TRBD1 as D (5 bases). V shed 0 bases and J shed 3 bases, with 23 bases lying between them. Looked up from germline, CDR1 is SGHNT and CDR2 is YENEEA. The CDR3 is 19 residues long. CDR3 nucleotide sequence: TGTGCCAGCAGCTTAGAGATCCCTTACCGGAACTGGGGCTACACTGAAGCTTTCTTT. This encodes CASSLEIPYRNWGYTEAFF.

This clonotype was counted a few times. V usage is TRBV6-2 or TRBV6-3 and J usage is TRBJ2-2; D is perhaps TRBD1 (6 bases). Trimming shortened V by 7 bases and J by 1 base, and 16 bases separated the two germline ends. The CDR3 totals 16 residues. Germline CDR1 and CDR2: MNHEY and SVGEGT. The CDR3 loop is CASTRLGTLNTGELFF. For the CDR3, the DNA is TGTGCCAGCACTAGATTGGGGACACTGAACACCGGGGAGCTGTTTTTT.